The 17 T cell receptor beta chains given below trace back to one sample, sequenced in a study of blood T cell repertoires in COVID-19. Produced via immunoSEQ multiplex PCR; TCRdb's table is partial and in-frame only. The sample carries more than 350,000 clones, approximately 87% recorded once. Source material: PBMCs or T cells enriched from blood (not recorded which). The receptors come from a woman in her forties or fifties who had recovered from COVID-19.

The chain uses TRBV29-1 and TRBJ1-1; 7 nucleotides line up with TRBD1. After removal of 4 bases from V and 1 base from J, the junction contained 3 bases not matched to a gene. CDR1 is SQVTM, CDR2 ANQGSEA, per germline. The CDR3 consists of 13 residues. CDR3 DNA: TGCAGCGTTGCGGGACAGCAGAACACTGAAGCTTTCTTT. Translated: CSVAGQQNTEAFF.

The V call is TRBV7-9, the J call TRBJ2-1; D is possibly TRBD1 (5 bases). With 1 base removed from V and 2 bases from J, the gap between germline ends came to 9 bases. This CDR3 is built from 15 residues. The germline V gene encodes CDR1 SEHNR and CDR2 FQNEAQ (reference sequence). CDR3 sequence (DNA): TGTGCCAGCAGCTTAGTAGCAGGGCCCTACAATGAGCAGTTCTTC. Amino acid sequence: CASSLVAGPYNEQFF.

This sequence joins TRBV7-9 and TRBJ2-3; D gene unclear. The CDR3 length is 14 residues. Trimming cost V 2 bases and J 4 bases, with 10 bases left between them. Germline values: CDR1 SEHNR, CDR2 FQNEAQ (reference sequence). CDR3 in amino acids: CASSLFFEADTQYF. CDR3 nucleotide sequence: TGTGCCAGCAGCTTATTTTTTGAGGCAGATACGCAGTATTTT.

The rearrangement joins TRBV7-9 to TRBJ2-1; D not certain. CDR1 and CDR2 from the germline V gene are SEHNR and FQNEAQ (reference sequence). V shed 1 base and J shed 4 bases, with 8 bases lying between them. The CDR3 runs 14 residues. CDR3 bases: TGTGCCAGCAGCTTAGTCGTACAGTACAATGAGCAGTTCTTC. The encoded protein is CASSLVVQYNEQFF.

In this sample, this clone turned up once. This chain uses TRBV28 with TRBJ2-2; D is unresolved. Germline V gives CDR1 MDHEN, CDR2 SYDVKM. V lost 4 bases to trimming and J lost 1 base, with 13 bases between them. The CDR3 sequence is 16 residues long. The CDR3 here is CASSSPITGNTGELFF. DNA of the CDR3: TGTGCCAGCAGTTCCCCAATTACGGGGAACACCGGGGAGCTGTTTTTT. Filled out from reference TRBV28 and TRBJ2-2, the complete variable domain reads DVKVTQSSRYLVKRTGEKVFLECVQDMDHENMFWYRQDPGLGLRLIYFSYDVKMKEKGDIPEGYSVSREKKERFSLILESASTNQTSMYLCASSSPITGNTGELFFGEGSRLTVL.

The chain combines TRBV7-3 with TRBJ2-2; D is unclear. Trimming took 4 bases from V and 2 from J, leaving 8 bases between them. Per germline, CDR1 SGHTA and CDR2 FQGTGA. The CDR3 spans 14 residues. The CDR3 region is CASSSNLNTGELFF. The CDR3 nucleotides read TGTGCCAGCAGCTCAAATCTAAACACCGGGGAGCTGTTTTTT. The full variable domain, its missing parts supplied by reference TRBV7-3 and TRBJ2-2, is GAGVSQTPSNKVTEKGKYVELRCDPISGHTALYWYRQSLGQGPEFLIYFQGTGAADDSGLPNDRFFAVRPEGSVSTLKIQRTERGDSAVYLCASSSNLNTGELFFGEGSRLTVL.

In DNA form, the CDR3 reads TGTGCCAGCGGCAGGCAATCTGGTCAGCCCCAGCATTTT. Protein sequence: CASGRQSGQPQHF. This sequence joins TRBV12-3 or TRBV12-4 and TRBJ1-5; D remains ambiguous. Trimming cost V 8 bases and J 6 bases, with 14 bases left between them. The CDR3 is 13 residues long.

The V gene is TRBV6-5, the J gene TRBJ2-1; D may be TRBD1 (5 bases). The CDR3 is 14 amino acids. CDR1 is MNHEY and CDR2 is SVGAGI in the germline V gene. Trimming took off 10 bases at V and 0 bases at J, with 13 bases between the two ends. CDR3 bases: TGTGCCACTACAGGCATACCCTCCTACAATGAGCAGTTCTTC. Its protein is CATTGIPSYNEQFF.

The chain employs TRBV19 and TRBJ2-1; D call uncertain. V shed 6 bases and J shed 6 bases, with 3 bases lying between them. CDR1 and CDR2 from the germline V gene are LNHDA and SQIVND (reference sequence). The CDR3 spans 10 residues. CDR3: CASSGNEQFF. CDR3 nucleotides: TGTGCCAGTAGCGGCAATGAGCAGTTCTTC. Filled out from reference TRBV19 and TRBJ2-1, the complete variable domain reads DGGITQSPKYLFRKEGQNVTLSCEQNLNHDAMYWYRQDPGQGLRLIYYSQIVNDFQKGDIAEGYSVSREKKESFPLTVTSAQKNPTAFYLCASSGNEQFFGPGTRLTVL.

This chain connects TRBV6-5 to TRBJ2-5; 12 nucleotides line up with TRBD2. Trimming took 3 bases from V and 5 from J; bases not matched to a gene: 4. The CDR3 sequence is 15 residues long. In germline, CDR1 is MNHEY, CDR2 SVGAGI. As DNA, the CDR3 is TGTGCCAGCAGTTATACTAGCGGGGGGTCTGAGACCCAGTACTTC. Its protein is CASSYTSGGSETQYF.

The gene calls are TRBV27 and TRBJ1-5; a weak D match, TRBD1 (6 bases). The germline V and J ends were trimmed by 6 bases and 4 bases, with 13 bases remaining between them. The length of the CDR3 is 14 residues. Germline CDR1 is MNHEY and CDR2 is SMNVEV (reference sequence). The CDR3 DNA sequence: TGTGCCAGCAGGTCACGGGGGGCTAATCAGCCCCAGCATTTT. Its protein product is CASRSRGANQPQHF.

The rearrangement uses TRBV7-2 and TRBJ2-5; maybe TRBD2 (6 bases). CDR1 SGHTA and CDR2 FQGNSA come from the germline V gene. Trimming pared 1 base from V and 1 base from J, leaving 10 bases between. The CDR3 runs to 15 residues. The DNA for the CDR3 is TGTGCCAGCAGCTTAGGACTAGGACTCCAAGAGACCCAGTACTTC. It is translated as CASSLGLGLQETQYF.

The J gene is TRBJ1-6, the V gene TRBV2; 9 bases agree with TRBD1. The CDR3 is made up of 17 amino acids. Germline CDR1 is SNHLY and CDR2 is FYNNEI. Trimming cost V 2 bases and J 9 bases; bases outside gene matches: 11. CDR3 residues: CASSERGSGTGISPLHF. As DNA, the CDR3 is TGTGCCAGCAGTGAAAGGGGATCCGGGACAGGGATTTCACCCCTCCACTTT.

This clone was seen once. This sequence joins TRBV28 and TRBJ1-5, with 11 positions matching TRBD1. Per germline, CDR1 MDHEN and CDR2 SYDVKM. Trimming took 6 bases from V and 2 from J; bases not matched to a gene: 12. This CDR3 has 18 residues. The CDR3 coding sequence is TGTGCCAGCAGACCCTCCGGGACAGGGGGTGTGGGCAATCAGCCCCAGCATTTT. It yields the protein CASRPSGTGGVGNQPQHF.

This chain links TRBV2 with TRBJ2-1, with TRBD2 as a possible D gene (6 bases). CDR1 SNHLY and CDR2 FYNNEI come from the germline V gene. V was pared by 0 bases and J by 7 bases, with 25 bases between. The CDR3 runs 19 residues. The chain's CDR3 is CASSEALVGAWAGLNEQFF. The CDR3 DNA reads as TGTGCCAGCAGTGAAGCGCTGGTTGGGGCATGGGCGGGGCTGAATGAGCAGTTCTTC.

The chain couples TRBV19 to TRBJ2-1; 7 bases line up with TRBD1. Germline assignment: CDR1 LNHDA and CDR2 SQIVND (reference sequence). The CDR3 consists of 13 residues. Unmatched junction bases numbered 7, after V lost 3 bases and J lost 11 bases. CDR3 sequence: CASSISDRDKQFF. The CDR3, as DNA: TGTGCCAGTAGTATTTCCGACAGGGATAAGCAGTTCTTC. The full variable domain, rest sourced from reference TRBV19 and TRBJ2-1, is DGGITQSPKYLFRKEGQNVTLSCEQNLNHDAMYWYRQDPGQGLRLIYYSQIVNDFQKGDIAEGYSVSREKKESFPLTVTSAQKNPTAFYLCASSISDRDKQFFGPGTRLTVL.

The gene calls are TRBV2 and TRBJ2-7, with D unclear. CDR1 and CDR2 (germline): SNHLY, FYNNEI. The CDR3 has 12 residues. With 5 bases removed from V and 2 bases from J, the gap between germline ends came to 7 bases. The DNA of the CDR3 is TGTGCCAGCAGTCAAACTCCCTACGAGCAGTACTTC. It encodes CASSQTPYEQYF.